This T cell receptor beta chain was profiled in a study of T cell repertoires in cytomegalovirus infection. This CDR3 has 15 amino acids. The germline gives CDR1 SEHNR, CDR2 FQNEAQ (reference sequence). TCRdb redid the calling of the reads with MiXCR, one entry per CDR3 protein. Altogether about 150,000 distinct CDR3 sequences are present, roughly a quarter being singletons, with the ten largest covering approximately 11%. On this clonotype: One junction end disagrees with the germline gene, perhaps due to a read error.

The sequence was obtained from a human donor in good health (CMV status not recorded). Some clones in this sample may be carry-over from other donors' samples. The chain recombines TRBV7-9 with TRBJ1-3, with TRBD1 as a possible D gene (5 bases). The sample taken for sequencing was PBMCs. The CDR3, as DNA: TGTGCCAGCAGCTGGAAACAGGTCTCTGGAAACCCCATATATTTT. Its translation is CASSWKQVSGNPIYF.